This T cell receptor beta chain was identified during a study of CD8+ T cells in alopecia areata. At the level of the study: Treated patients took oral tofacitinib at 5 to 10 mg twice daily. Study-level findings and limits: Patients displayed less clarity in TCR sharing than mice, a finding possibly related to HLA.

Treatment: oral pan-JAK inhibitor, 5-10 mg twice daily. The J segment lost 2 bases and the V segment lost 3 bases, leaving 0 bases of the junction unmatched. In germline, CDR1 is SQVTM, CDR2 ANQGSEA. The CDR3 is 12 amino acids. A remark on this clone: Its antigen is not identified.

Isolated RNA was reverse transcribed into cDNA used as the sequencing template. This table comes from immunoSEQ multiplex PCR, and its TCRdb copy is limited to in-frame clones, with some not included. The table records over 150,000 clones, roughly 50% of them present only once. This material consisted of CD8+ T cells sorted from blood, taken at week 24, from a patient treated with tofacitinib. V usage is TRBV29-1 and J usage is TRBJ2-7, with 8 bases that match TRBD1. The receptor was derived from a human donor with alopecia areata. CDR3 DNA: TGCAGCGTTGAGACAGGGGCCTACGAGCAGTACTTC. This encodes CSVETGAYEQYF.